Below, 6 T cell receptor beta chains from the same sample are listed, as sequenced in a study of cytomegalovirus exposure and HLA in healthy donors listed by TCRdb under 2017. Libraries came from the immunoSEQ multiplex PCR assay. TCRdb carries this immuneACCESS record with in-frame sequences only. Its versions omit some clonotypes, under half of them owing to an unresolved V gene in the studies checked, with the rest unexplained. This sample gives around 250,000 clones in total; nearly 90% of them show up just once. The ten largest clones represent roughly 0.4% of the sample. Sequenced sample: PBMCs. The receptors were sampled from a woman younger than 30 in good health and CMV-seronegative.

J is TRBJ1-1 and V is TRBV27; 9 bases are shared with TRBD1. Germline CDR1 is MNHEY and CDR2 is SMNVEV (reference sequence). The V and J ends lost 2 bases and 2 bases, in that order; junction bases with no gene match: 3. This CDR3 is 15 amino acids long. CDR3 sequence: CASSLGGQGNTEAFF. In DNA form, the CDR3 reads TGTGCCAGCAGTTTAGGGGGACAGGGAAACACTGAAGCTTTCTTT.

This sequence joins TRBV27 and TRBJ1-1; no reliable D call. Germline lookup yields CDR1 MNHEY and CDR2 SMNVEV (reference sequence). The length of the CDR3 is 15 residues. Trimming left V 3 bases short and J 7 bases short, with 18 bases between. The CDR3 reads CASSFEPTVGLEAFF. The DNA for the CDR3 is TGTGCCAGCAGTTTCGAGCCTACCGTTGGGCTTGAAGCTTTCTTT.

V is TRBV2 and J is TRBJ2-1, with 8 bases that match TRBD1. The CDR3 is 14 amino acids. The germline V gene encodes CDR1 SNHLY and CDR2 FYNNEI. V shed 3 bases and J 5 bases; nucleotides not matched to a gene: 3. The CDR3 sequence is CASSDRGRHNEQFF. The CDR3 coding sequence is TGTGCCAGCAGTGACAGGGGGCGACACAATGAGCAGTTCTTC.

The rearrangement joins TRBV4-1 to TRBJ2-1, with TRBD2 as a possible D gene (5 bases). The CDR3 loop spans 13 amino acids. V was shortened by 1 base and J by 7 bases, with 8 bases between the two germline ends. From germline, CDR1 is MGHRA and CDR2 YSYEKL. Here the CDR3 DNA reads TGCGCCAGCAGCCAAGTAGGCGGGAATGAGCAGTTCTTC. This translates into CASSQVGGNEQFF.

CDR3 in amino acids: CASSLTSGGGSDTQYF. The DNA for the CDR3 is TGTGCCAGCAGTCTTACTAGCGGGGGGGGATCAGATACGCAGTATTTT. This rearrangement joins TRBV6-4 to TRBJ2-3, with 13 bases fitting TRBD2. Germline lookup yields CDR1 MRHNA and CDR2 SNTAGT. This CDR3 has 16 amino acids. Trimming took 5 bases from V and 4 from J; bases not matched to a gene: 6.

V is TRBV2 and J is TRBJ1-3; no reliable D call. This CDR3 has 14 residues. V dropped 6 bases and J dropped 1 base, with 10 bases sitting between them. Germline V gene sequence: CDR1 SNHLY, CDR2 FYNNEI. In DNA form, the CDR3 reads TGTGCCAGCAGGTCTGTATCGTCTGGAAACACCATATATTTT. Its translation: CASRSVSSGNTIYF.